What follows describes a single T cell receptor beta chain. Its antigen is currently unknown. Regarding time point: pre-treatment baseline. CDR1 is SGHRS, CDR2 YFSETQ, per germline. This CDR3 contains 17 residues. With 5 bases clipped from V and 0 bases from J, the junction kept 9 bases outside the gene matches. The data originate from a study of blood T cell dynamics during melanoma immunotherapy. General observations from the study: It remained unknown if the driving T cell clones were melanoma-specific.

Method: immunoSEQ multiplex PCR; TCRdb's copy keeps in-frame clones and lacks some. The sample lists almost 25,000 clones; around 90% were seen once. The input for sequencing was blood, taken from a patient treated with checkpoint blockade. This TCR came from a human donor with melanoma. The chain recombines TRBV5-1 with TRBJ2-3, with 10 positions matching TRBD2. CDR3 nucleotides: TGCGCCAGCAGTCCACTAGCGGGAAGATCTAGCACAGATACGCAGTATTTT. Its translation: CASSPLAGRSSTDTQYF.